This TCR beta chain was observed in a study of cytomegalovirus exposure and HLA in healthy donors. Study-wide results and caveats: In a later analysis, CMV-associated beta chains were mostly HLA-associated, it appeared. Presence/absence comparisons presumed near-even sequencing depth among donors. In a later analysis, HLA-C alleles had the fewest associated TCRs, DRB1 alleles the most.

In the PCR, 60 Vbeta and 13 Jbeta primers were used. TCRdb's copy holds only in-frame clones and misses some; the assay was immunoSEQ multiplex PCR. The listing records about 39,000 clones. Every donor was a healthy person donating bone marrow. Concerning this clone itself: Its antigen is not identified.

Per the germline V gene, CDR1 is SGHAT and CDR2 is FQNNGV. This CDR3 has 13 residues. Deletions cut 1 base from V and 8 bases from J, with 9 bases between. The material sequenced was PBMCs. J is TRBJ1-5 and V is TRBV11-2; no reliable D call. The TCR sequence derives from a woman aged 30 to 39 in good health and CMV-seropositive. CDR3 sequence: CASSLGLGEPQHF. The CDR3 DNA sequence: TGTGCCAGCAGCTTAGGATTGGGCGAGCCCCAGCATTTT.